The rows below give T cell receptor beta chains drawn from one sample of a study of T-cell memory formation after mild COVID-19. Each CDR3 protein is one row after TCRdb ran MiXCR on the 5' RACE reads. The sample has 450,000 to 650,000 distinct CDR3 sequences; roughly 22% are singletons. The source material was PBMCs or a T cell subset sorted from them (not recorded which). The receptors were sampled from an adult woman who had mild COVID-19 (a few samples of this study predate the infection). Cell type and time point are not known. CDR3s include the opening cysteine and the closing phenylalanine or tryptophan. A D gene is named only where the DNA matches it firmly. Size is stated for part of the rows, as once, few or many counts, or as a class when the clone is expanded.

TRBJ1-1	TRBV7-2	-	-	TGTGCCAGCAGCTTATCGTCATGGGGTGGGACTGAAGCTTTCTTT	CASSLSSWGGTEAFF
TRBJ1-6	TRBV5-6	few	-	TGTGCCAGCAGCTCGGGCCCCTTAGAGGCCCTCCACTTT	CASSSGPLEALHF
TRBJ2-7	TRBV28	-	TRBD2	TGTGCCAGCAGCCTAGGGTCTAGCGGGGGAGCGTACGAGCAGTACTTC	CASSLGSSGGAYEQYF
TRBJ1-1	TRBV7-8	-	TRBD1	TGTGCCAGCAGCGCAACCGGGACAGCGAACACTGAAGCTTTCTTT	CASSATGTANTEAFF
TRBJ1-5	TRBV5-1	-	-	TGCGCCAGCAGCACGGACGGATATAGCAATCAGCCCCAGCATTTT	CASSTDGYSNQPQHF
TRBJ2-3	TRBV5-6	many	TRBD2	TGTGCCAGCAGCTCGACTAGCGGGAACGCAGATACGCAGTATTTT	CASSSTSGNADTQYF
TRBJ2-7	TRBV2	few	TRBD2	TGTGCCAGCGACCTTAGCGGGAGGGCCAGGGACGAGCAGTACTTC	CASDLSGRARDEQYF
TRBJ2-3	TRBV7-3	few	-	TGTGCCAGCAGCTTACGTTCAGGGGCAGATACGCAGTATTTT	CASSLRSGADTQYF
TRBJ1-2	TRBV9	-	-	TGTGCCAGCAGCGTAGGAACAGCGCCAATTAACTATGGCTACACCTTC	CASSVGTAPINYGYTF
TRBJ2-2	TRBV5-1	many	TRBD1	TGCGCCAGCAGCCCGAACAGGGGGGTGAACACCGGGGAGCTGTTTTTT	CASSPNRGVNTGELFF
TRBJ2-7	TRBV5-1	-	TRBD2	TGCGCCAGCAGCAGGGGAGCGGGGGTCTACGAGCAGTACTTC	CASSRGAGVYEQYF
TRBJ1-2	TRBV5-1	few	-	TGCGCCAGCAGCTTGTCGGGGGCGCTTGGCTACACCTTC	CASSLSGALGYTF
TRBJ2-1	TRBV11-2	-	TRBD1	TGTGCCAGCAGCTTAGTCGGGACAGGTGGAAATGAGCAGTTCTTC	CASSLVGTGGNEQFF
TRBJ1-2	TRBV7-9	-	-	TGTGCCAGCAGCTTAGTTCTGTCTAACTATGGCTACACCTTC	CASSLVLSNYGYTF
TRBJ1-2	TRBV29-1	-	-	TGCAGCACTCTGGAGGGGAAATATGGCTACACCTTC	CSTLEGKYGYTF
TRBJ2-7	TRBV6-5	-	TRBD1	TGTGCCAGCAGTTACGGGACAGTTCACGAGCAGTACTTC	CASSYGTVHEQYF
TRBJ2-1	TRBV6-5	few	-	TGTGCCAGCAGTTTCACAGGGCAACTGGATGAGCAGTTCTTC	CASSFTGQLDEQFF
TRBJ2-7	TRBV24-1	-	TRBD1	TGTGCCACCAGTGATTTGGGGACAGGGGACGAGCAGTACTTC	CATSDLGTGDEQYF
TRBJ1-1	TRBV12-3/TRBV12-4	-	TRBD1	TGTGCCGGCTCCTCGGCTGACAGGGCATGGGTGAACACTGAAGCTTTCTTT	CAGSSADRAWVNTEAFF
TRBJ2-7	TRBV20-1	few	-	TGCAGTGCTCATACCGGGCAGGGCTACGAGCAGTACTTC	CSAHTGQGYEQYF
TRBJ2-5	TRBV7-8	few	-	TGTGCCAGCAGCTTAGTGGGCAGGGACCAAGAGACCCAGTACTTC	CASSLVGRDQETQYF
TRBJ1-2	TRBV5-1	few	-	TGCGCCAGCAGCATACAGGGTGAGGGCTACACCTTC	CASSIQGEGYTF
TRBJ2-7	TRBV5-6	-	TRBD1	TGTGCCAGCAGCATTTACGACAGGGGGGGCTACGAGCAGTACTTC	CASSIYDRGGYEQYF
TRBJ1-3	TRBV12-3/TRBV12-4	-	-	TGTGCCAGCAGTTTTGCCGATGGAAACACCATATATTTT	CASSFADGNTIYF
TRBJ2-3	TRBV24-1	-	TRBD2	TGTGCCACCAGTGATCCGCGGGGGTCTGGGGATACGCAGTATTTT	CATSDPRGSGDTQYF
TRBJ2-1	TRBV5-1	few	TRBD2	TGCGCCAGCAGCTTGGCCGCGGGGAGGGGTGAGCAGTTCTTC	CASSLAAGRGEQFF
TRBJ2-7	TRBV19	few	TRBD2	TGTGCCAGTAGGAACCTAGCGGGGTCCTACGAGCAGTACTTC	CASRNLAGSYEQYF
TRBJ2-7	TRBV5-1	-	-	TGCGCCAGCAGCTTTAACCCCCAGGGGACCTACGTCGAGCAGTACTTC	CASSFNPQGTYVEQYF